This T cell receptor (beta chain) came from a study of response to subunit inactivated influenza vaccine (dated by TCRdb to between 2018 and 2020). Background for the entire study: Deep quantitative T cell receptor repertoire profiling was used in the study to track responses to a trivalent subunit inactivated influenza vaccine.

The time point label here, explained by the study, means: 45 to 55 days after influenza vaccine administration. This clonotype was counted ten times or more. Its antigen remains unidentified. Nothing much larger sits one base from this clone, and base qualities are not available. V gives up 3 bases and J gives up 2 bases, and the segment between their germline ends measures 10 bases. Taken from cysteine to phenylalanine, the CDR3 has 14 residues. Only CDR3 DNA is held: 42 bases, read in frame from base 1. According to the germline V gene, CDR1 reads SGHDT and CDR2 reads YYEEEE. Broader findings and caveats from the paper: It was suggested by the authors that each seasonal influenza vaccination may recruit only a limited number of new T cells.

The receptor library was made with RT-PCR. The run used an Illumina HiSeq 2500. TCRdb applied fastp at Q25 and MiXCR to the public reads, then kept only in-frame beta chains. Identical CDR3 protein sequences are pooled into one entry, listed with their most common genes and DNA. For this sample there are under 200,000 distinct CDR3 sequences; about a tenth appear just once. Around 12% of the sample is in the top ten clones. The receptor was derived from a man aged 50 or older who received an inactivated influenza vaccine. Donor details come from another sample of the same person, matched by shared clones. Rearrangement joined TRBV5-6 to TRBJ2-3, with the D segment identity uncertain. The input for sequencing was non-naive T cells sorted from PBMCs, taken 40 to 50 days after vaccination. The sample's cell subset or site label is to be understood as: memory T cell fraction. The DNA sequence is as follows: TGTGCCAGCAGCTCCACCACACTCACAGATACGCAGTATTTT. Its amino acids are CASSSTTLTDTQYF. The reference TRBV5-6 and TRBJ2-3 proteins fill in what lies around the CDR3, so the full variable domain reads DAGVTQSPTHLIKTRGQQVTLRCSPKSGHDTVSWYQQALGQGPQFIFQYYEEEERQRGNFPDRFSGHQFPNYSSELNVNALLLGDSALYLCASSSTTLTDTQYFGPGTRLTVL.